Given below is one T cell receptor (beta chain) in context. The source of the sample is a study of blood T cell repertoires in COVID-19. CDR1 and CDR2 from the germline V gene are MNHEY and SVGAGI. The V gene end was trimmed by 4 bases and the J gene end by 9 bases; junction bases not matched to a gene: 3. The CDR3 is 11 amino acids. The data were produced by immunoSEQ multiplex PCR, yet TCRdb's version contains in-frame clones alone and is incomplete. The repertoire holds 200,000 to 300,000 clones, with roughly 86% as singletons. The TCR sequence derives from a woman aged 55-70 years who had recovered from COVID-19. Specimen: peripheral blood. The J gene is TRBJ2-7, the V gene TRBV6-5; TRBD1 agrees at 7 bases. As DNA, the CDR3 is TGTGCCAGCAGTTTCAGGGGGATGCAGTACTTC. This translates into CASSFRGMQYF.